One and the same sample provided the 23 T cell receptor beta chains below, sequenced in a study of technical replicates of blood from a handful of donors. The method was immunoSEQ multiplex PCR; TCRdb's version includes in-frame clones alone and lacks a portion of them. In the table there are 60,000 to 75,000 clones, about 97% of which are singletons. Material for sequencing was T cells isolated from PBMCs. The receptors originated from a human donor in good health.

This chain joins TRBV5-4 and TRBJ2-3; D is possibly TRBD1 (5 bases). The V gene's germline CDR1 is SGHNT and CDR2 YYREEE (reference sequence). The CDR3 covers 16 residues. Trimming cost V 4 bases and J 2 bases, with 17 bases left between them. CDR3: CASSGGPGHNTDTQYF. As DNA, the CDR3 is TGTGCCAGCAGCGGCGGCCCAGGACACAACACAGATACGCAGTATTTT.

The chain has TRBV9 and TRBJ2-2, with D possibly being TRBD1 (5 bases). CDR3 length: 16 amino acids. Germline values: CDR1 SGDLS, CDR2 YYNGEE. The V and J ends lost 3 bases and 2 bases respectively, with 14 bases between them. In DNA form, the CDR3 reads TGTGCCAGCAGCGGGGGCCCGGACCTTAACACCGGGGAGCTGTTTTTT. The encoded protein is CASSGGPDLNTGELFF.

This clone appeared once. The V call is TRBV5-4, the J call TRBJ2-5; D is unresolved. CDR1 SGHNT and CDR2 YYREEE come from the germline V gene (reference sequence). There are 14 residues in the CDR3. Trimming took 10 bases from V and 2 from J, leaving 18 bases between them. The CDR3 DNA follows: TGTGCCTCATCAGGCGCTGTATTTCAAGAGACCCAGTACTTC. Its translation: CASSGAVFQETQYF.

V and J are TRBV23-1 and TRBJ1-5; no clear D. TRBV23-1 is filed as an ORF, its function uncertain. The CDR3 sequence is 13 residues long. V lost 2 bases and J lost 8, with 10 bases in between. The CDR3: CASSQTRREPQHF. CDR3 nucleotides: TGCGCCAGCAGTCAAACGAGGAGGGAGCCCCAGCATTTT.

This chain joins TRBV15 and TRBJ1-4, with D possibly being TRBD1 (5 bases). The CDR3 is 17 amino acids. V was cut by 0 bases and J by 5 bases, with 16 bases left in between. Germline CDR1 and CDR2: LNHNV and YYDKDF (reference sequence). This chain's CDR3 is CATSRDPYTGENEKLFF. DNA of the CDR3: TGTGCCACCAGCAGAGATCCTTACACAGGTGAAAATGAAAAACTGTTTTTT.

V is TRBV5-1 and J is TRBJ1-1; possibly TRBD1 for D (6 bases). Germline loops: CDR1 SGHRS, CDR2 YFSETQ. This CDR3 is built from 14 residues. V was shortened by 4 bases and J by 4 bases, with 14 bases between the two germline ends. CDR3 sequence (DNA): TGCGCCAGCAGCCGACAGGTTGGGGGCACTGAAGCTTTCTTT. As protein: CASSRQVGGTEAFF.

V is TRBV11-2 and J is TRBJ2-7, with TRBD1 identical over 11 bases. Germline CDR1 and CDR2: SGHAT and FQNNGV. The J segment lost 6 bases and the V segment lost 2 bases, leaving 9 bases of the junction unmatched. This CDR3 has 16 residues. The CDR3 here is CASSLIIRDRGGEQYF. In DNA, the CDR3 is TGTGCCAGCAGCTTAATCATAAGGGACAGGGGGGGCGAGCAGTACTTC.

This chain joins TRBV29-1 and TRBJ2-3; 10 bases agree with TRBD2. V shed 4 bases and J 2 bases; nucleotides not matched to a gene: 6. The CDR3 runs to 15 residues. Germline V gene sequence: CDR1 SQVTM, CDR2 ANQGSEA. CDR3 in DNA: TGCAGCGTTGCAGGGACTAGCGCACACACAGATACGCAGTATTTT. Protein product: CSVAGTSAHTDTQYF.

The chain employs TRBV5-1 and TRBJ1-1, with a tentative D call TRBD1 (6 bases). Trimming shortened V by 0 bases and J by 6 bases, and 15 bases separated the two germline ends. Germline-derived CDR1 and CDR2 are SGHRS and YFSETQ. CDR3 length equals 15 residues. CDR3 nucleotides: TGCGCCAGCAGCTTGGGGACAGCGGAAGGCGCTGAAGCTTTCTTT. Translating it yields CASSLGTAEGAEAFF.

The rearrangement uses TRBV6-4 and TRBJ2-3; 9 nucleotides match TRBD1. J gave up 3 bases and V 0 bases, and 4 bases lay outside the gene matches. The CDR3 is 16 amino acids. Germline CDR1 MRHNA, CDR2 SNTAGT. CDR3 amino acids: CASSDSLQGATDTQYF. The CDR3 region has the DNA TGTGCCAGCAGTGACTCATTACAGGGGGCAACAGATACGCAGTATTTT.

This clone was counted a single time. This chain uses TRBV28 with TRBJ2-7; D is ambiguous. CDR3 size: 15 residues. The V end lost 7 bases, the J end lost 2 bases, and 18 bases lay between the germline ends. The V gene's germline CDR1 is MDHEN and CDR2 SYDVKM. CDR3 DNA: TGTGCCAGCAACCCTCCCGGCGGATTGGCCTACGAGCAGTACTTC. Its protein product is CASNPPGGLAYEQYF.

The CDR3 is CATSKLDRDKNEQYF. The CDR3 nucleotides read TGTGCCACCAGCAAATTGGACAGGGACAAAAACGAGCAGTACTTC. The V gene is TRBV15, the J gene TRBJ2-7; 8 nucleotides align to TRBD1. The CDR3 extends over 15 amino acids. V trimming: 4 bases; J trimming: 5 bases; junction bases outside the gene matches: 10. In germline, CDR1 is LNHNV, CDR2 YYDKDF (reference sequence).

As DNA, the CDR3 is TGTGCCAGCAGTTTAGGGGCAGGCACTGAAGCTTTCTTT. The encoded protein is CASSLGAGTEAFF. V is TRBV28 and J is TRBJ1-1; perhaps TRBD1 as D (5 bases). The germline gives CDR1 MDHEN, CDR2 SYDVKM. The CDR3 covers 13 residues. V lost 2 bases and J 4 bases, leaving 8 bases between the germline ends.

The chain carries TRBV11-2 and TRBJ2-5; tentative D call: TRBD2 (6 bases). CDR1 and CDR2 from the germline V gene are SGHAT and FQNNGV. V lost 1 base and J lost 4, with 13 bases in between. The CDR3 is 15 residues long. DNA for the CDR3: TGTGCCAGCAGCTTAGGTGGGAGGAGAAGAGAGACCCAGTACTTC. Translated: CASSLGGRRRETQYF.

This clone has more than one count but fewer than ten. The junction departs from germline at one end; a sequencing error may be responsible. This chain uses TRBV7-7 with TRBJ2-1; 9 nucleotides match TRBD2. Per the germline V gene, CDR1 is SSHAT and CDR2 is FNYEAQ (reference sequence). The CDR3 covers 19 residues. This CDR3 is CASSLEVAGVTGFYNEQFF. The CDR3 DNA sequence: TGTGCTAGCAGCTTAGAAGTAGCGGGGGTCACGGGGTTTTACAATGAGCAGTTCTTC.

The V and J genes are TRBV11-2 and TRBJ1-2; D might be TRBD1 (6 bases). The CDR3 covers 15 residues. V gave up 1 base and J gave up 9 bases, with 18 bases separating them. CDR1 is SGHAT, CDR2 FQNNGV, per germline. CDR3 DNA: TGTGCCAGCAGCTTAGTAGGGGGTAAAGGGGAGCGCTACACCTTC. As protein: CASSLVGGKGERYTF.

This clone was recorded only once. The rearrangement links TRBV7-7 to TRBJ2-5; D might be TRBD1 (6 bases). Trimming left V 0 bases short and J 2 bases short, with 10 bases between. Germline V lookup: CDR1 SSHAT, CDR2 FNYEAQ (reference sequence). The length of the CDR3 is 15 residues. CDR3 nucleotides: TGTGCCAGCAGCTTAGCGCTACAGGGACAAGAGACCCAGTACTTC. It is translated as CASSLALQGQETQYF.

V gene TRBV4-3 combines with J gene TRBJ2-6; D remains unclear. CDR3 length: 17 amino acids. Germline loops: CDR1 LGHNA, CDR2 YSLEER. V lost 0 bases and J lost 0, with 9 bases in between. The CDR3 protein is CASSQELPVSGANVLTF. CDR3 nucleotide sequence: TGCGCCAGCAGCCAAGAACTTCCCGTCTCTGGGGCCAACGTCCTGACTTTC.

This clone was picked up one time. The genes are TRBV29-1 and TRBJ2-5; D is unresolved. The germline CDR1 and CDR2 sequences are SQVTM and ANQGSEA. Trimming took 7 bases from V and 4 from J, leaving 10 bases between them. CDR3 length equals 11 residues. CDR3 region: CSGHVGETQYF. Written as DNA, the CDR3 is TGCAGCGGACACGTCGGAGAGACCCAGTACTTC.

V usage is TRBV6-1 and J usage is TRBJ2-1, with 12 bases matching TRBD2. Germline assignment: CDR1 MNHNS and CDR2 SASEGT. V lost 4 bases, J lost 0 bases, and 4 bases stayed unmatched. The length of the CDR3 is 17 residues. The CDR3 spells CASSAMTSGSSYNEQFF. The CDR3 DNA sequence: TGTGCCAGCAGTGCGATGACTAGCGGGAGCTCCTACAATGAGCAGTTCTTC.

The chain joins TRBV6-1 to TRBJ1-2; 7 positions match TRBD1. This CDR3 is 17 amino acids long. V trimming: 0 bases; J trimming: 0 bases; junction bases outside the gene matches: 7. Per the germline V gene, CDR1 is MNHNS and CDR2 is SASEGT. CDR3 sequence (DNA): TGTGCCAGCAGTGAAGCATATAGGGGGCGCTCTAACTATGGCTACACCTTC. As protein: CASSEAYRGRSNYGYTF.

This sequence joins TRBV11-2 and TRBJ1-1; unclear D gene. CDR1 and CDR2 from the germline V gene are SGHAT and FQNNGV. This CDR3 spans 13 amino acids. Trimming took off 5 bases at V and 4 bases at J, with 11 bases between the two ends. The CDR3 loop is CASSLWASTEAFF. The CDR3 DNA follows: TGTGCCAGCAGCCTATGGGCCTCCACTGAAGCTTTCTTT.

The CDR3 protein is CASIVGGAGYGYTF. Written as DNA, the CDR3 is TGTGCCAGCATTGTAGGGGGCGCGGGCTATGGCTACACCTTC. This chain connects TRBV2 to TRBJ1-2; 7 bases align to TRBD1. Trimming took 7 bases from V and 4 from J; bases not matched to a gene: 9. CDR1 and CDR2 (germline): SNHLY, FYNNEI. This CDR3 comprises 14 residues. Based on the CDR3 plus reference TRBV2 and TRBJ1-2, the full variable domain is EPEVTQTPSHQVTQMGQEVILRCVPISNHLYFYWYRQILGQKVEFLVSFYNNEISEKSEIFDDQFSVERPDGSNFTLKIRSTKLEDSAMYFCASIVGGAGYGYTFGSGTRLTVV.